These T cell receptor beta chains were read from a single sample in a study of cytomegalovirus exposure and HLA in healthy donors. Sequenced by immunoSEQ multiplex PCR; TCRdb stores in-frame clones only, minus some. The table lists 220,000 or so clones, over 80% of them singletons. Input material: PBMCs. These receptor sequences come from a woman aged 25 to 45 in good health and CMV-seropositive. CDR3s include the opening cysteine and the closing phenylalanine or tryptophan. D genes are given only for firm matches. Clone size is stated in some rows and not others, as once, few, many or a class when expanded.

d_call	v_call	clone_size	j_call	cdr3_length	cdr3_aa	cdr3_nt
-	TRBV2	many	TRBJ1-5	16	CASRKKGQGGYQPQHF	TGTGCCAGCAGAAAAAAGGGGCAGGGTGGTTATCAGCCCCAGCATTTT
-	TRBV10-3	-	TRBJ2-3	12	CASGPGTDTQYF	TGTGCCTCCGGGCCTGGCACAGATACGCAGTATTTT
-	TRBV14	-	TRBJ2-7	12	CATTGPDFKQYF	TGTGCCACCACGGGGCCGGACTTCAAGCAGTACTTC
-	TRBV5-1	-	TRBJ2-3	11	CASSSYYTQYF	TGCGCCAGCAGCTCATATTATACGCAGTATTTT
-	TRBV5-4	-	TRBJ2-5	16	CASSLRGEKQGETQYF	TGTGCCAGCAGCTTGAGGGGGGAGAAGCAAGGCGAGACCCAGTACTTC
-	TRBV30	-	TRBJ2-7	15	CAWSVSTGNSYEQYF	TGTGCCTGGAGTGTGAGTACGGGGAACTCCTACGAGCAGTACTTC
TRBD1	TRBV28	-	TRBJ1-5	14	CASSSRGRIQPQHF	TGTGCCAGCAGCTCCAGGGGGAGGATCCAGCCCCAGCATTTT
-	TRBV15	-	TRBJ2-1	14	CATSTRTRYNEQFF	TGTGCCACCAGCACCCGGACCCGCTACAATGAGCAGTTCTTC
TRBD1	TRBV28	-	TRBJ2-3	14	CASSSGQGADTQYF	TGTGCCAGCAGCTCGGGACAGGGGGCAGATACGCAGTATTTT
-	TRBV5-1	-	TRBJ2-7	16	CASRTGQPSSSYEQYF	TGCGCCAGCAGAACGGGACAACCCTCAAGCTCCTACGAGCAGTACTTC
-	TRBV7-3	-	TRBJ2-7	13	CASSTDRFDEQYF	TGTGCCAGCAGCACGGACAGATTTGACGAGCAGTACTTC
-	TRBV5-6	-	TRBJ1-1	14	CASSLSVANAEAFF	TGTGCCAGCAGCTTGTCAGTCGCGAACGCTGAAGCTTTCTTT
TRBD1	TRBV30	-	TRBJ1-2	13	CAWSGQGIVGYTF	TGTGCCTGGAGTGGACAGGGCATAGTTGGCTACACCTTC
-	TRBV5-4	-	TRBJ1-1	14	CASRPDVMATEAFF	TGTGCCAGCCGACCGGACGTGATGGCCACTGAAGCTTTCTTT
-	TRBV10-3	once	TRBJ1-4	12	CAISESNEKLFF	TGTGCCATCAGTGAATCTAATGAAAAACTGTTTTTT
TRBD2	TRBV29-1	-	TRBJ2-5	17	CSGTGTSGSGVQETQYF	TGCAGCGGAACCGGGACTAGCGGGAGCGGAGTTCAAGAGACCCAGTACTTC
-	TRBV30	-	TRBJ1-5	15	CAWNSYVGRNQPQHF	TGTGCCTGGAACTCCTATGTAGGGCGCAATCAGCCCCAGCATTTT
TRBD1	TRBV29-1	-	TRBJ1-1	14	CSGDRGGLNTEAFF	TGCAGCGGGGACAGGGGGGGATTGAACACTGAAGCTTTCTTT
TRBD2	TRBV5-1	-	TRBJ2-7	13	CASSLAGVYEQYF	TGCGCCAGCAGCCTAGCGGGAGTTTACGAGCAGTACTTC
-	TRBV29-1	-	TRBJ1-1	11	CSVVWEGEAFF	TGCAGCGTTGTTTGGGAGGGTGAAGCTTTCTTT
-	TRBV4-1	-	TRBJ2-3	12	CASSQLTDTQYF	TGCGCCAGCAGCCAGCTAACAGATACGCAGTATTTT
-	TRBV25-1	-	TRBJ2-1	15	CASSALWGSKDEQFF	TGTGCCAGCAGTGCCCTCTGGGGATCTAAGGATGAGCAGTTCTTC
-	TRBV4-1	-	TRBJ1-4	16	CASSQVRAFINEKLFF	TGCGCCAGCAGCCAAGTCCGGGCCTTTATTAATGAAAAACTGTTTTTT
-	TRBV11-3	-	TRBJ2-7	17	CASSLDLTRRTSYEQYF	TGTGCCAGCAGCTTAGACCTTACGCGTAGAACGTCCTACGAGCAGTACTTC
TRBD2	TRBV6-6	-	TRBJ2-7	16	CASRPAPSGRTYEQYF	TGTGCCAGCAGGCCGGCTCCTAGCGGGAGAACCTACGAGCAGTACTTC
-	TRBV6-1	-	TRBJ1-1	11	CASMRITEAFF	TGTGCCAGCATGAGGATCACTGAAGCTTTCTTT
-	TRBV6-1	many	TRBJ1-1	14	CASKVGGGRTEAFF	TGTGCCAGCAAGGTGGGGGGCGGCCGAACTGAAGCTTTCTTT
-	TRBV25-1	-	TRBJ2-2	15	CASREGRERSGELFF	TGTGCCAGCAGAGAGGGACGGGAGCGATCCGGGGAGCTGTTTTTT
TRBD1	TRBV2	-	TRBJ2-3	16	CASSEIWDRGTDTQYF	TGTGCCAGCAGTGAAATATGGGACAGGGGCACAGATACGCAGTATTTT
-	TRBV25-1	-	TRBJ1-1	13	CASSDPGRTEAFF	TGTGCCAGCAGTGATCCGGGCAGGACTGAAGCTTTCTTT
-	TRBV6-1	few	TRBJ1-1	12	CASSDRASITFF	TGTGCCAGCAGTGACAGGGCCTCGATAACTTTCTTT
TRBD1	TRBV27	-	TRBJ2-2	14	CASRTDRGLRELFF	TGTGCCAGCAGGACGGACAGGGGGCTTCGGGAGCTGTTTTTT
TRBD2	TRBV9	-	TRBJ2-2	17	CASSNIPGLAGTGELFF	TGTGCCAGCAGCAACATCCCGGGACTAGCGGGAACCGGGGAGCTGTTTTTT
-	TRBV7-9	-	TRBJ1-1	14	CASSAGSMNTEAFF	TGTGCCAGCAGTGCTGGGAGCATGAACACTGAAGCTTTCTTT
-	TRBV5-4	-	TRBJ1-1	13	CASNQETNTEAFF	TGTGCCAGCAACCAAGAGACGAACACTGAAGCTTTCTTT
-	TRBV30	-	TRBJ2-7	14	CAWSLGRLDYEQYF	TGTGCCTGGAGCCTAGGACGGTTAGACTACGAGCAGTACTTC
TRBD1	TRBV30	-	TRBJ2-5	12	CAWSVQGETQYF	TGTGCCTGGAGTGTACAGGGGGAGACCCAGTACTTC
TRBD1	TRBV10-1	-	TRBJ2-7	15	CASSRGQGVSYEQYF	TGCGCCAGCAGCCGCGGACAGGGGGTGTCCTACGAGCAGTACTTC
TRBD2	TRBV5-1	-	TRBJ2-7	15	CASSETSGGVGEQYF	TGCGCCAGCAGCGAGACTAGCGGGGGAGTGGGAGAGCAGTACTTC
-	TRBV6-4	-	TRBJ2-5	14	CASSDSPGCKTQYF	TGTGCCAGCAGTGACTCCCCAGGGTGCAAGACCCAGTACTTC
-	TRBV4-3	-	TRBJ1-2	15	CASSLNRMGAGGYTF	TGCGCCAGCAGCCTGAACCGGATGGGGGCTGGTGGCTACACCTTC
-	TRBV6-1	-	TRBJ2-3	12	CASSFRWDTQYF	TGTGCCAGCAGTTTCAGGTGGGATACGCAGTATTTT
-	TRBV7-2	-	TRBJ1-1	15	CASSLVLADNTEAFF	TGTGCCAGCAGCTTAGTCTTGGCAGATAACACTGAAGCTTTCTTT
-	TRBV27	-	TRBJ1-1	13	CASSSQGSAEAFF	TGTGCCAGCAGTTCACAGGGCTCCGCTGAAGCTTTCTTT
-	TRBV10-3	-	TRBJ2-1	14	CAISEEQGVNEQFF	TGTGCCATCAGTGAGGAACAGGGTGTCAATGAGCAGTTCTTC
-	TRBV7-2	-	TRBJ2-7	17	CASSLGSIGQLSYEQYF	TGTGCCAGCAGCTTAGGAAGTATAGGACAGCTCAGCTACGAGCAGTACTTC
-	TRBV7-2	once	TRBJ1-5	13	CASSSRGDQPQHF	TGTGCCAGCAGCTCCAGGGGAGATCAGCCCCAGCATTTT
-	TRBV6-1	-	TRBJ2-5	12	CASKSRQETQYF	TGTGCCAGCAAATCACGTCAAGAGACCCAGTACTTC
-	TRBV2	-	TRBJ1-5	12	CASSDLGFAQHF	TGTGCCAGCAGTGACTTAGGCTTCGCCCAGCATTTT
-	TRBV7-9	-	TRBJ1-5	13	CASSLDRVDPQHF	TGTGCCAGCAGCTTAGACAGGGTGGATCCCCAGCATTTT
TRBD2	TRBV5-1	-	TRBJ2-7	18	CASSLGGLAGFGNYEQYF	TGCGCCAGCAGCCTCGGTGGACTAGCGGGTTTTGGGAACTACGAGCAGTACTTC
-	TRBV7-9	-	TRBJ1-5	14	CASRAGDRTQPQHF	TGTGCCAGCCGCGCGGGAGACAGAACTCAGCCCCAGCATTTT
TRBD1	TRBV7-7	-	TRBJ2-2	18	CASSLRPQGAANTGELFF	TGTGCTAGCAGCCTAAGACCGCAGGGGGCCGCGAACACCGGGGAGCTGTTTTTT
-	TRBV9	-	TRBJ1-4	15	CASSLFGATNEKLFF	TGTGCCAGCAGCTTATTCGGTGCAACTAATGAAAAACTGTTTTTT